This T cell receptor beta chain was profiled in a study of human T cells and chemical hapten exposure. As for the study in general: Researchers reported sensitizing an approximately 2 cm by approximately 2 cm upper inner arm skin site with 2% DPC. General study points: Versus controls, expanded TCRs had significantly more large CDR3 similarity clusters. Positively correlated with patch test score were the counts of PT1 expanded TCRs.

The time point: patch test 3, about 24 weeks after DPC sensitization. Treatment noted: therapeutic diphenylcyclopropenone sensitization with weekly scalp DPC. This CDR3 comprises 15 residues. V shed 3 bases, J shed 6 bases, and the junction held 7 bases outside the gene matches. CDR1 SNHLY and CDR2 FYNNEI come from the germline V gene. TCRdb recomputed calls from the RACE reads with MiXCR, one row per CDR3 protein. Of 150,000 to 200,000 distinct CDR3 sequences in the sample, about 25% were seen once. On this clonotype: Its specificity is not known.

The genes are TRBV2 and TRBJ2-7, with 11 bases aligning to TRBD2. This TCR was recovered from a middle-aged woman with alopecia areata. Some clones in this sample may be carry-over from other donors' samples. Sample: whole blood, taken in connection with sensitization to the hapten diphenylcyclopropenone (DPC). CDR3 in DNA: TGTGCCAGCAGTGACATAGCGGGAGGGCCGGGCGAGCAGTACTTC. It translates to CASSDIAGGPGEQYF.